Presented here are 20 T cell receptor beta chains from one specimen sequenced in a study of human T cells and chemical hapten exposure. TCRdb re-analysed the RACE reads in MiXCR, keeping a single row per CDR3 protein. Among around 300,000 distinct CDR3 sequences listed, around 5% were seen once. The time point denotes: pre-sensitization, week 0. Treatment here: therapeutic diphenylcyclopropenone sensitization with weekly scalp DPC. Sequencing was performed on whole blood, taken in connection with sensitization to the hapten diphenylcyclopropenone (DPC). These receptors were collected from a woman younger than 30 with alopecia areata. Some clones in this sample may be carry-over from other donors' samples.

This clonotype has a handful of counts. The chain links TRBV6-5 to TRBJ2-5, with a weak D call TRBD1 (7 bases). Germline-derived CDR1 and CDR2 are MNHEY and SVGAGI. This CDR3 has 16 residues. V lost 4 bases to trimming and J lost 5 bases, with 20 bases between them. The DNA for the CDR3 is TGTGCCAGCAGTTTCGGACAGGAGGGGTACGGGGAGACCCAGTACTTC. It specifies CASSFGQEGYGETQYF.

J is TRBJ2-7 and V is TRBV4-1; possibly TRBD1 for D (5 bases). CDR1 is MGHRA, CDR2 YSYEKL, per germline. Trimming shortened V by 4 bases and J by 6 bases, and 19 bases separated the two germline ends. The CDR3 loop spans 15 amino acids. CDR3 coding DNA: TGCGCCAGCAGCCTTGTAGGGGCGATGGGCAGCGAGCAGTACTTC. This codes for CASSLVGAMGSEQYF.

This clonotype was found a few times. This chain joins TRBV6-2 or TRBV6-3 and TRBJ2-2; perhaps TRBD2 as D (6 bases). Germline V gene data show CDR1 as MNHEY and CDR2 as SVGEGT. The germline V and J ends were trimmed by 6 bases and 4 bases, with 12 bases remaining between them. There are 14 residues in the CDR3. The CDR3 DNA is TGTGCCAGCAGAACCGGGACTTTCACCGGGGAGCTGTTTTTT. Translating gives CASRTGTFTGELFF.

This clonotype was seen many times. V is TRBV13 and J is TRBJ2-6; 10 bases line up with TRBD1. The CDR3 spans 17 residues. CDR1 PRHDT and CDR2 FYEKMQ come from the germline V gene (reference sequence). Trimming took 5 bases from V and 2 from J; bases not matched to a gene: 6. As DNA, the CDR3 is TGTGCCAGCAGCCCCGGGACAGGGGCAGCTGGGGCCAACGTCCTGACTTTC. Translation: CASSPGTGAAGANVLTF.

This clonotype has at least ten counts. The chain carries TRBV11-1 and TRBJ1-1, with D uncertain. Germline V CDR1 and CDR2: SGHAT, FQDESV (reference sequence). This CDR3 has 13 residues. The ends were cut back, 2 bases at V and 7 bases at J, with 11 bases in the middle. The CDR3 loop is CASSLTKGVEAFF. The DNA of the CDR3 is TGTGCCAGCAGCTTAACGAAGGGTGTTGAAGCTTTCTTT.

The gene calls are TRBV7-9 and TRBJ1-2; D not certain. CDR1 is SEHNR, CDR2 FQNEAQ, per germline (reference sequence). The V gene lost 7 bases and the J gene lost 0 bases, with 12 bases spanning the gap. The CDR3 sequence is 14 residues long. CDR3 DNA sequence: TGTGCCAGCACTTTAGACACAACTAACTATGGCTACACCTTC. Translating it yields CASTLDTTNYGYTF.

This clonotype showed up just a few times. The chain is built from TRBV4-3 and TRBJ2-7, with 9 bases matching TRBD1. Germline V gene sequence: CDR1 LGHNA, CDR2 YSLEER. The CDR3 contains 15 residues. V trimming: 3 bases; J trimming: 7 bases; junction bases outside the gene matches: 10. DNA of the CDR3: TGCGCCAGCAGCCAGGGGACAGGGTCCACTGGGGAGCAGTACTTC. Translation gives CASSQGTGSTGEQYF.

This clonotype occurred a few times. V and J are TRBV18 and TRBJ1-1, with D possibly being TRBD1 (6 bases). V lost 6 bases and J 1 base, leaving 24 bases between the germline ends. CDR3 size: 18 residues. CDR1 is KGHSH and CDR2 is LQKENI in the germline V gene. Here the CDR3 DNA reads TGTGCCAGCTCCCAACCCCAACAGGGAGAGGGGCCGAACACTGAAGCTTTCTTT. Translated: CASSQPQQGEGPNTEAFF.

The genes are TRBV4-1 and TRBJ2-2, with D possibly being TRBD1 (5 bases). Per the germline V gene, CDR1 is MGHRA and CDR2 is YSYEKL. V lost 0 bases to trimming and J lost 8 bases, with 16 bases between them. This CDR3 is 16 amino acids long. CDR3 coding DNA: TGCGCCAGCAGCCAAGAAGGGGCCTCAGGCTGGGGGGAGCTGTTTTTT. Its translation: CASSQEGASGWGELFF.

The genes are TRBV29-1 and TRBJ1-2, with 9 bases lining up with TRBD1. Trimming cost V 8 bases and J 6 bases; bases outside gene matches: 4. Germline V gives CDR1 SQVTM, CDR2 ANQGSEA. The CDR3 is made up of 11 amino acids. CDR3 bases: TGCAGCACCGGACAGGGGAATGGCTACACCTTC. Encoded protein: CSTGQGNGYTF.

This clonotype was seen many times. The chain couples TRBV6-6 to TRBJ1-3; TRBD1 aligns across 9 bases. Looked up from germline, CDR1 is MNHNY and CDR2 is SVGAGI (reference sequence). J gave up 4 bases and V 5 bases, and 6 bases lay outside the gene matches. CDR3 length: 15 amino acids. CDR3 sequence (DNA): TGTGCCAGCAGTACCGGGACAGGGAGCGGAAACACCATATATTTT. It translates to CASSTGTGSGNTIYF.

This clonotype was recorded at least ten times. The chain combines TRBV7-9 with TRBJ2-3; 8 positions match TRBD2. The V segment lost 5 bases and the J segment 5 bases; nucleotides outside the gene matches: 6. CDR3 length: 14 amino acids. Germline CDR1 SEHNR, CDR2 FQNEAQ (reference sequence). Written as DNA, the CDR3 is TGTGCCAGCAGCCTTAGCGGGGATCTAGATACGCAGTATTTT. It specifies CASSLSGDLDTQYF. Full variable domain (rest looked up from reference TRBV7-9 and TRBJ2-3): DTGVSQNPRHKITKRGQNVTFRCDPISEHNRLYWYRQTLGQGPEFLTYFQNEAQLEKSRLLSDRFSAERPKGSFSTLEIQRTEQGDSAMYLCASSLSGDLDTQYFGPGTRLTVL.

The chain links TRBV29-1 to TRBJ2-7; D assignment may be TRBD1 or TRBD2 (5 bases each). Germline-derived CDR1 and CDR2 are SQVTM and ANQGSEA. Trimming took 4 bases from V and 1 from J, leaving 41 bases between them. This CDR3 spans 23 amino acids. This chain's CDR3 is CSVVLGGWDEKTNPTPKSYEQYF. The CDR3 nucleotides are TGCAGCGTTGTTCTTGGCGGGTGGGACGAGAAGACAAATCCTACGCCCAAATCCTACGAGCAGTACTTC.

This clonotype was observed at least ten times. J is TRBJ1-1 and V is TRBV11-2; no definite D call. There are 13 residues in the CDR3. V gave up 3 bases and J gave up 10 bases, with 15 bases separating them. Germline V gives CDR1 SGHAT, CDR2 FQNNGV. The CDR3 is CASSFFGGDGAFF. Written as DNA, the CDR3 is TGTGCCAGCAGCTTTTTCGGCGGGGATGGAGCTTTCTTT.

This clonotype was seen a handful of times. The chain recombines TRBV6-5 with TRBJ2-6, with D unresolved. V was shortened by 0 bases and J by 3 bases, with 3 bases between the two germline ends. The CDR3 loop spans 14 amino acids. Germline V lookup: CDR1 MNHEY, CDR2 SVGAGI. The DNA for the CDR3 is TGTGCCAGCAGTTACTCAGTTGGGGCCAACGTCCTGACTTTC. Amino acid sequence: CASSYSVGANVLTF.

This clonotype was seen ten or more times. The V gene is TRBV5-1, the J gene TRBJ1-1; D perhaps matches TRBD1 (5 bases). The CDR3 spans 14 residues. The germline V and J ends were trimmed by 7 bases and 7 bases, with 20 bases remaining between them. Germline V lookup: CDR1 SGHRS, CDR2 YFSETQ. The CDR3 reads CASSEGKTVYEAFF. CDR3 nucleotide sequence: TGCGCCAGCTCAGAAGGCAAGACAGTTTATGAAGCTTTCTTT.

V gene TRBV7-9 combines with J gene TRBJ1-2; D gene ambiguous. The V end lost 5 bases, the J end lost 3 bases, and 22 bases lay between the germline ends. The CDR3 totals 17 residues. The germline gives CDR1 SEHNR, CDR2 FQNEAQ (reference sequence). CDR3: CASSPMKTLTDYYGYTF. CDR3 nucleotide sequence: TGTGCCAGCAGCCCTATGAAAACCCTCACAGATTACTATGGCTACACCTTC.

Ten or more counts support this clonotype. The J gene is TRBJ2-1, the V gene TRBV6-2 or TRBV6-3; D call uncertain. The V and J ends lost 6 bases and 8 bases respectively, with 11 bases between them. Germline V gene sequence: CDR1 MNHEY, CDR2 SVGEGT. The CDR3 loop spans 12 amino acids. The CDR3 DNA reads TGTGCCAGCAGAACGCTAGGGTATGAGCAGTTCTTC. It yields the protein CASRTLGYEQFF.

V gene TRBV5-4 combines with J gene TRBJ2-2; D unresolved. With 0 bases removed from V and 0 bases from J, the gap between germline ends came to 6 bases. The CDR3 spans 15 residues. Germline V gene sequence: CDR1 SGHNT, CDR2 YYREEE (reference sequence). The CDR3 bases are TGTGCCAGCAGCTTGGAGGAGACGAACACCGGGGAGCTGTTTTTT. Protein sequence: CASSLEETNTGELFF.

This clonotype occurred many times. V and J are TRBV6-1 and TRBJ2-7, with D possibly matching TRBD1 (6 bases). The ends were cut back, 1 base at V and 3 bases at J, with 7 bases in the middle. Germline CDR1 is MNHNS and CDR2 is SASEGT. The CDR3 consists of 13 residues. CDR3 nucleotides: TGTGCCAGCAGTGAAGGGGACAACTACGAGCAGTACTTC. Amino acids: CASSEGDNYEQYF.